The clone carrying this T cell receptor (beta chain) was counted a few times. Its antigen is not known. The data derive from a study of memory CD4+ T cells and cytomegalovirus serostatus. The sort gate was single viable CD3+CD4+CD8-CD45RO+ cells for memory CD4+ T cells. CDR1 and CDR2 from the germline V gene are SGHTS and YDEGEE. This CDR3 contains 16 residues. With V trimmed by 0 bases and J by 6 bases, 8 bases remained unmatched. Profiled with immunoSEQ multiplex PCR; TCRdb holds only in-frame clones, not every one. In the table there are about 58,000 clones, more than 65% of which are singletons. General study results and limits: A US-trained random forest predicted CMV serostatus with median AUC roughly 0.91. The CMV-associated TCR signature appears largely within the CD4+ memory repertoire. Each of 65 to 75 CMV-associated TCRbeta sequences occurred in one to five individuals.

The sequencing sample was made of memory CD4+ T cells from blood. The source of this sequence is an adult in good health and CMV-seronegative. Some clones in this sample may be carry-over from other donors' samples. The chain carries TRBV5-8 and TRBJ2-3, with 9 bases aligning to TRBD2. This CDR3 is CASSLGSSGNSDTQYF. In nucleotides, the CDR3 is TGTGCCAGCAGCTTGGGTTCTAGCGGGAACTCCGATACGCAGTATTTT.